This record looks at one T cell receptor (beta chain) sequence and its context. Its antigen is as yet unknown. The length of the CDR3 is 16 residues. The junction had 10 bases not matched to a gene; V was cut back by 3 bases and J by 4 bases. CDR1 is LNHDA, CDR2 SQIVND, per germline (reference sequence). Every PCR got spiked synthetic TCR analog templates. Here immunoSEQ multiplex PCR was the method, and the copy in TCRdb shows in-frame clones only, minus some. This table holds more than 45,000 clones, roughly 86% found once. The data originate from a study of PD-L1 blockade in urothelial cancer. Study at large: Atezolizumab (1,200 mg intravenously every 3 weeks) began in 2014 for patients. Blood analysis was done at 3 weeks (second dose) and 6 weeks after treatment began.

Whole-study results and caveats: Durable-benefit patients expanded tumor-associated blood clones more at 3 weeks.

The sequence was obtained from a man between 60 and 75 years old with urothelial cancer. Sequencing was performed on PBMCs, taken around atezolizumab (anti-PD-L1) treatment. The V call is TRBV19, the J call TRBJ2-7; 9 positions agree with TRBD1. The CDR3 loop reads CASSMAGTGYGYEQYF. The DNA for the CDR3 is TGTGCCAGTAGTATGGCAGGGACAGGGTATGGGTACGAGCAGTACTTC.